These T cell receptor beta chains were read from a single sample in a study of blood T cell repertoires in COVID-19. Assay: immunoSEQ multiplex PCR; the TCRdb copy retains only in-frame clones and omits some. The repertoire has about 150,000 clones, about four fifths of them found once; the top ten carry roughly 18%. The sequencing input was peripheral blood. Receptors originate from an older woman who had recovered from COVID-19. Both conserved end residues are part of each CDR3. A D gene is named only where the DNA matches it firmly. Clone size appears in some rows only: once, few, many, or a class for an expanded clone.

d_call clone_size j_call v_call cdr3_nt cdr3_aa
. . TRBJ2-1 TRBV18 TGTGCCAGCTCACTTGGGGCAGTAACCTACAATGAGCAGTTCTTC CASSLGAVTYNEQFF
. . TRBJ2-5 TRBV2 TGTGCCAGCAGTGGGTTTCCAGATCGAGAGACCCAGTACTTC CASSGFPDRETQYF
TRBD2 . TRBJ2-2 TRBV2 TGTGCCGGGGGACTAGCGGGAGACGGGGAGCTGTTTTTT CAGGLAGDGELFF
TRBD2 . TRBJ2-1 TRBV13 TGTGCCAGCAGCCCTGGGGGGGCGGGACTAGCGTGGGGTGAGCAGTTCTTC CASSPGGAGLAWGEQFF
TRBD1 . TRBJ2-5 TRBV27 TGTGCCAGTCGGACAGGAGCCCAAGAGACCCAGTACTTC CASRTGAQETQYF
TRBD2 . TRBJ2-1 TRBV7-2 TGTGCCAGCAGCGGGACTACCTACAATGAGCAGTTCTTC CASSGTTYNEQFF
TRBD2 few TRBJ2-1 TRBV10-3 TGTGCCATCAGTGAGTCCGAGGCCCTCGGGGGGGGCAATGAGCAGTTCTTC CAISESEALGGGNEQFF
TRBD1 once TRBJ1-6 TRBV28 TGTGCCAGCAGTCCTGCTCAGGGGGCTGGGAATTCACCCCTCCACTTT CASSPAQGAGNSPLHF
TRBD1 . TRBJ1-3 TRBV5-1 TGCGCCAGCAGCCCCGGACAGGGGCCCGGAAACACCATATATTTT CASSPGQGPGNTIYF
. . TRBJ2-6 TRBV7-3 TGTGCCAGCAGCCCATGGGAGTCTGGGGCCAACGTCCTGACTTTC CASSPWESGANVLTF
TRBD2 few TRBJ2-3 TRBV9 TGTGCCAGCAGCCCCCCGGGAGGAGGAGGTGGGGATACGCAGTATTTT CASSPPGGGGGDTQYF
. . TRBJ2-1 TRBV7-2 TGTGCCAGCTCCCCGGGTATCTCCTACAATGAGCAGTTCTTC CASSPGISYNEQFF
TRBD2 . TRBJ2-5 TRBV6-1 TGTGCCAGCAGTGAAGGGACTAGCGGGGGCCACCAAGAGACCCAGTACTTC CASSEGTSGGHQETQYF
. . TRBJ2-1 TRBV5-1 TGCGCCAGCAGCGGGGCCCAGGGCTCCTACAATGAGCAGTTCTTC CASSGAQGSYNEQFF
. . TRBJ1-2 TRBV18 TGTGCCAGCTCACCAAGGGGGGGGCCAAACTATGGCTACACCTTC CASSPRGGPNYGYTF